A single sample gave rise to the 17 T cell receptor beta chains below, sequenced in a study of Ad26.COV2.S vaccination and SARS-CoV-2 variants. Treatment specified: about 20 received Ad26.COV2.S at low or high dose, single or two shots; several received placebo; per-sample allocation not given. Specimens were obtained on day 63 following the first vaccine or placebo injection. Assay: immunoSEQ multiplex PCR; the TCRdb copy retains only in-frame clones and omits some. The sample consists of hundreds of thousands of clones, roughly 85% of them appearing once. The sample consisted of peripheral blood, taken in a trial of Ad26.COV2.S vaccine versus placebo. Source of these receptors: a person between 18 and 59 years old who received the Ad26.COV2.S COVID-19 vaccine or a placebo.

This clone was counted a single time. CDR3: CASSLVLTGQSGYTF. In nucleotides, the CDR3 is TGTGCCAGCAGCTTGGTTCTTACGGGACAGAGTGGCTACACCTTC. V gene TRBV5-5 combines with J gene TRBJ1-2; 7 nucleotides match TRBD1. Germline CDR1 SGHKS, CDR2 YYEKEE (reference sequence). V was pared by 0 bases and J by 7 bases, with 9 bases of the junction left unmatched. The CDR3 has 15 amino acids. The variable domain in full, completed from reference TRBV5-5 and TRBJ1-2, reads DAGVTQSPTHLIKTRGQQVTLRCSPISGHKSVSWYQQVLGQGPQFIFQYYEKEERGRGNFPDRFSARQFPNYSSELNVNALLLGDSALYLCASSLVLTGQSGYTFGSGTRLTVV.

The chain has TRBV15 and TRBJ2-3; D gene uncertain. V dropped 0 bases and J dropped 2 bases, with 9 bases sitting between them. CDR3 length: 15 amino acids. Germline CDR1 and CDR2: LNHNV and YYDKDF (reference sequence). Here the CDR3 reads CATSRDTLNTDTQYF. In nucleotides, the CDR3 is TGTGCCACCAGCAGAGATACCCTTAACACAGATACGCAGTATTTT.

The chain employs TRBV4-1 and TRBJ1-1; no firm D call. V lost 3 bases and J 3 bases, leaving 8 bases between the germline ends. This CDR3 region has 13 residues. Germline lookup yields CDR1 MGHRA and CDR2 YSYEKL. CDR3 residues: CASSHRADTEAFF. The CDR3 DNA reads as TGCGCCAGCAGCCACCGAGCCGACACTGAAGCTTTCTTT.

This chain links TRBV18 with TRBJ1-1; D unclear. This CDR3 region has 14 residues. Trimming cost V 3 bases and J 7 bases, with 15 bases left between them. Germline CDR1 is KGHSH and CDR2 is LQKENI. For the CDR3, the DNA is TGTGCCAGCTCACCTCCTGTTTGGGATTTTGAAGCTTTCTTT. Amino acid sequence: CASSPPVWDFEAFF.

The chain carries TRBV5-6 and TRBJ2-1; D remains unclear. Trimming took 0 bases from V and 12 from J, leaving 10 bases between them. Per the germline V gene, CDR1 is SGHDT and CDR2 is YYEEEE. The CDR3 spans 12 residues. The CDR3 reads CASSLGLLRQFF. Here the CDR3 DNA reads TGTGCCAGCAGCTTGGGACTTTTAAGGCAGTTCTTC.

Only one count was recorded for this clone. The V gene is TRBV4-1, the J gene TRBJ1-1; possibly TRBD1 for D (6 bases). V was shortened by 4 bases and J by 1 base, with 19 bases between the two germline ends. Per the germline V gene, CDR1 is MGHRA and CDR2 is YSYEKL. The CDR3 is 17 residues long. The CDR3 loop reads CASSLRTVREGNTEAFF. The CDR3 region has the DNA TGCGCCAGCAGCCTCCGGACAGTCCGCGAGGGGAACACTGAAGCTTTCTTT.

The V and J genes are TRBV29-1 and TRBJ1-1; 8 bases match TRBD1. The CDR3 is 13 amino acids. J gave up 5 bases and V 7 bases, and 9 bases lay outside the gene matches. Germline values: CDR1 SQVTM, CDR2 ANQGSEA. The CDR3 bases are TGCAGCGCTGCCGTACAGGGGGTGACTGAAGCTTTCTTT. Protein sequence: CSAAVQGVTEAFF.

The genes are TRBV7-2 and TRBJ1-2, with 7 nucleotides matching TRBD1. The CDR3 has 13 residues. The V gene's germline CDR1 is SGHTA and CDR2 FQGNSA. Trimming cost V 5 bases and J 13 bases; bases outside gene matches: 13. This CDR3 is CASSPGWDRFVTF. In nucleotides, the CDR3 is TGTGCCAGCAGCCCGGGGTGGGACAGATTCGTCACCTTC.

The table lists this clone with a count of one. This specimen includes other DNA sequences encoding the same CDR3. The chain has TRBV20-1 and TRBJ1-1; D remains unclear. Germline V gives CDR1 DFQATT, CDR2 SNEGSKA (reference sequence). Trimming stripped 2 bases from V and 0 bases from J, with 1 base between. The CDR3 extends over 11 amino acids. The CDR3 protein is CSARLNTEAFF. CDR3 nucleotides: TGCAGTGCTAGACTGAACACTGAAGCTTTCTTT.

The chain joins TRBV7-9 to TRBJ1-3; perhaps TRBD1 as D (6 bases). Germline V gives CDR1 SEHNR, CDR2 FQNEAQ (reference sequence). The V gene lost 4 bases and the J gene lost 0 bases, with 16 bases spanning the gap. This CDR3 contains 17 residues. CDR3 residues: CASSSALRGSSGNTIYF. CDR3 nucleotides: TGTGCCAGCAGCTCGGCGCTGAGGGGGAGCTCTGGAAACACCATATATTTT.

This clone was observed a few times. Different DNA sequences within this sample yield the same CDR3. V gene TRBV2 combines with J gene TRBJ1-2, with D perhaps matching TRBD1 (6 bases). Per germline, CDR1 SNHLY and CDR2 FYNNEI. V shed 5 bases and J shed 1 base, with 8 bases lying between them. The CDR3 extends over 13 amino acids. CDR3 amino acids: CASSPQGNYGYTF. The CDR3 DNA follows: TGTGCCAGCAGTCCACAGGGTAACTATGGCTACACCTTC. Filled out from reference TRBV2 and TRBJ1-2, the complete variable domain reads EPEVTQTPSHQVTQMGQEVILRCVPISNHLYFYWYRQILGQKVEFLVSFYNNEISEKSEIFDDQFSVERPDGSNFTLKIRSTKLEDSAMYFCASSPQGNYGYTFGSGTRLTVV.

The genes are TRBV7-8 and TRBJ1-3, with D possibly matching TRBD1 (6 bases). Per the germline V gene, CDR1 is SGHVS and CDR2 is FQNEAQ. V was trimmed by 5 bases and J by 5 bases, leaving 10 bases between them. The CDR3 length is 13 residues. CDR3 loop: CASSRTDRNTIYF. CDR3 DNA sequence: TGTGCCAGCAGCCGGACAGACCGAAACACCATATATTTT.

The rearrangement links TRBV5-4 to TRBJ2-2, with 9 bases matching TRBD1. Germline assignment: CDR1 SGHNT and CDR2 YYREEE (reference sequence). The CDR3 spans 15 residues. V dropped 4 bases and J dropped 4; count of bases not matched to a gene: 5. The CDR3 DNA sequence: TGTGCCAGCAGCACCCGGGACAGGGCCACCGGGGAGCTGTTTTTT. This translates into CASSTRDRATGELFF.

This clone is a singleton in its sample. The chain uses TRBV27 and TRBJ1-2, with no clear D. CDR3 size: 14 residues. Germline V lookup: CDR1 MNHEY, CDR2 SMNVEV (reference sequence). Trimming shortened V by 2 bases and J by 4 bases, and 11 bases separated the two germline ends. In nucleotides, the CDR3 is TGTGCCAGCAGTTTAAAGTTCACAGCCTATGGCTACACCTTC. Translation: CASSLKFTAYGYTF.

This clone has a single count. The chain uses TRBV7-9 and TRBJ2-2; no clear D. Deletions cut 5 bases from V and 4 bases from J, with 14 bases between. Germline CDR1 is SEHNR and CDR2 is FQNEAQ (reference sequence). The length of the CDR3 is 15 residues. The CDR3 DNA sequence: TGTGCCAGCAGCCCCCGTTTAGTGAGCACCGGGGAGCTGTTTTTT. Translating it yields CASSPRLVSTGELFF.

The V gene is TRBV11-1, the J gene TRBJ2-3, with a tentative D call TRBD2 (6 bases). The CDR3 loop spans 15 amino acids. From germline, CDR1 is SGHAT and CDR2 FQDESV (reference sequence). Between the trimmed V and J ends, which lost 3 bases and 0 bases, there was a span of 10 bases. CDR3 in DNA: TGTGCCAGCAGCTTGGCGGGGTCTAGCACAGATACGCAGTATTTT. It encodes CASSLAGSSTDTQYF. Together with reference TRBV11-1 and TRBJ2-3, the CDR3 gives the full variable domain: EAEVAQSPRYKITEKSQAVAFWCDPISGHATLYWYRQILGQGPELLVQFQDESVVDDSQLPKDRFSAERLKGVDSTLKIQPAELGDSAMYLCASSLAGSSTDTQYFGPGTRLTVL.

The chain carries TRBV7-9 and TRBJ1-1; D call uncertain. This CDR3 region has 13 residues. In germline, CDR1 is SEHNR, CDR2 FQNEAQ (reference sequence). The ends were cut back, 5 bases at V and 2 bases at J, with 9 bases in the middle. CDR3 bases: TGTGCCAGCAGCGCGCAACCAAACACTGAAGCTTTCTTT. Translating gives CASSAQPNTEAFF. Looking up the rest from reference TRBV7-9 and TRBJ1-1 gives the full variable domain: DTGVSQNPRHKITKRGQNVTFRCDPISEHNRLYWYRQTLGQGPEFLTYFQNEAQLEKSRLLSDRFSAERPKGSFSTLEIQRTEQGDSAMYLCASSAQPNTEAFFGQGTRLTVV.